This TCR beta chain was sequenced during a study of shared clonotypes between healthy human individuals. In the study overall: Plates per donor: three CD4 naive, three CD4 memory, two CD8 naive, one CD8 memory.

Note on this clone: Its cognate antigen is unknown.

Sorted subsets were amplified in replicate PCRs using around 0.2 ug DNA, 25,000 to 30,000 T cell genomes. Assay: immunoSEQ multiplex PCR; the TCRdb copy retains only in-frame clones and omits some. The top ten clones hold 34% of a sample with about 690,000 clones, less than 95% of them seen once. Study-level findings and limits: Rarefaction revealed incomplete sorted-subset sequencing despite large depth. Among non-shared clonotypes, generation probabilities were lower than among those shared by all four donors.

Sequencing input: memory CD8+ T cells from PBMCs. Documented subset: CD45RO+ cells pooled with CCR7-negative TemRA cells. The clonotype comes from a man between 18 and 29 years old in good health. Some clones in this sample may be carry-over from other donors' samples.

The CDR3 nucleotides are TGCGCCAGCAGCTTGGCGACAGGCTTGGGTTTCGCTGAAGCTTTCTTT. It specifies CASSLATGLGFAEAFF. The chain joins TRBV5-1 to TRBJ1-1; D perhaps matches TRBD1 (6 bases). The CDR3 consists of 16 residues. V dropped 0 bases and J dropped 6 bases, with 18 bases sitting between them. Germline CDR1 reads SGHRS; CDR2 reads YFSETQ.